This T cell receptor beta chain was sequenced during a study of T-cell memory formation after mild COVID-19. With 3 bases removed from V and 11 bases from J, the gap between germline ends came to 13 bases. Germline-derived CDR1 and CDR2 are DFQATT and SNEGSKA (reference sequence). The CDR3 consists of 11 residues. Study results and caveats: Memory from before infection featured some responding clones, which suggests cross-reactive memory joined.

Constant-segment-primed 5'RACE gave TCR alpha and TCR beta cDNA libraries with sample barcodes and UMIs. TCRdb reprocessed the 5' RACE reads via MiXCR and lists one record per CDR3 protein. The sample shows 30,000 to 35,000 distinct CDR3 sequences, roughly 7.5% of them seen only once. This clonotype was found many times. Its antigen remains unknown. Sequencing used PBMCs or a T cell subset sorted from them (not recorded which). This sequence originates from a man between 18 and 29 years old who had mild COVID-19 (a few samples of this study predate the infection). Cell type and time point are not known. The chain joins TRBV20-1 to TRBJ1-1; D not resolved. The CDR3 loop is CSARTQARAFF. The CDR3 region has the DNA TGCAGTGCTAGGACTCAGGCCCGGGCTTTCTTT.